These 29 T cell receptor beta chains came from one sample sequenced in a study of early T cells in non-severe SARS-CoV-2 infection (dated by TCRdb to the early 2020s). The library was produced with 5' RACE. The sequencing machine was a NextSeq 500. TCRdb passed the public sequencing reads through fastp at Q25 and MiXCR, retaining productive beta sequences. Identical CDR3 protein sequences are pooled into one entry, listed with their most common genes and DNA. Counted in this sample were about 59,000 distinct CDR3 sequences; 13% of them appeared once. The ten biggest clones cover roughly 9.3% of the sample. Sequencing used whole blood, obtained at baseline. Receptors were obtained from an adult who was a healthcare worker with PCR-confirmed SARS-CoV-2 infection or an uninfected control (not recorded which).

This clonotype was seen repeatedly, ten times or more. This chain connects TRBV7-6 to TRBJ1-6, with D possibly TRBD1 on 5 matching bases. Germline values: CDR1 SGHVS, CDR2 FNYEAQ. The CDR3 loop spans 15 amino acids. The V end was cut by 4 bases, the J end by 8 bases, with 15 bases between. In DNA form, the CDR3 reads TGTGCCAGCAGCTCGTCTGTCGGGGGTGATTCACCCCTCCACTTT. It is translated as CASSSSVGGDSPLHF.

This clonotype has more than one count but fewer than ten. The rearrangement joins TRBV18 to TRBJ1-2, with D possibly TRBD1 on 6 matching bases. V was clipped by 4 bases and J by 8 bases, with 14 bases between them. Germline CDR1 KGHSH, CDR2 LQKENI. This CDR3 region has 13 residues. The DNA of the CDR3 is TGTGCCAGCTCACGAGGGGGGACTGTAGGCTACACCTTC. Translation gives CASSRGGTVGYTF. Drawing the rest from reference TRBV18 and TRBJ1-2, the complete variable domain is NAGVMQNPRHLVRRRGQEARLRCSPMKGHSHVYWYRQLPEEGLKFMVYLQKENIIDESGMPKERFSAEFPKEGPSILRIQQVVRGDSAAYFCASSRGGTVGYTFGSGTRLTVV.

This clonotype was seen only a few times. The rearrangement joins TRBV18 to TRBJ1-2, with a tentative D call TRBD1 (5 bases). The germline V gene has CDR1 KGHSH and CDR2 LQKENI. The CDR3 spans 13 residues. The V gene lost 3 bases and the J gene lost 1 base, with 6 bases spanning the gap. This CDR3 reads CASSPGLNYGYTF. The CDR3 coding sequence is TGTGCCAGCTCACCGGGACTTAACTATGGCTACACCTTC.

In its sample, this clonotype was seen a few times. The chain couples TRBV28 to TRBJ1-5, with 7 bases that match TRBD1. Looked up from germline, CDR1 is MDHEN and CDR2 is SYDVKM. V lost 4 bases to trimming and J lost 2 bases; unmatched junction nucleotides: 5. The CDR3 totals 15 residues. Here the CDR3 reads CASSSFQGGNQPQHF. The CDR3, as DNA: TGTGCCAGCAGTTCCTTCCAGGGGGGCAATCAGCCCCAGCATTTT.

The chain has TRBV11-3 and TRBJ2-4, with unresolved D. The germline V gene has CDR1 SGHNT and CDR2 YENEEA. V was shortened by 3 bases and J by 0 bases, with 15 bases between the two germline ends. There are 17 residues in the CDR3. CDR3 sequence reads: CASSFTIRVKAKNIQYF. CDR3 DNA sequence: TGTGCCAGCAGCTTTACCATTAGGGTGAAAGCCAAAAACATTCAGTACTTC.

The chain employs TRBV2 and TRBJ2-1; possibly TRBD2 for D (5 bases). The length of the CDR3 is 12 residues. Trimming took 6 bases from V and 15 from J, leaving 18 bases between them. In germline, CDR1 is SNHLY, CDR2 FYNNEI. CDR3 residues: CASRRAALEAFF. As DNA, the CDR3 is TGTGCCAGCAGGAGGGCAGCCCTCGAGGCGTTCTTC.

V gene TRBV5-4 combines with J gene TRBJ1-6, with D hard to call. V was shortened by 4 bases and J by 7 bases, with 6 bases between the two germline ends. The CDR3 runs 12 residues. The germline V gene has CDR1 SGHNT and CDR2 YYREEE (reference sequence). The CDR3 nucleotides read TGTGCCAGCAGCGTAGGAAATTCACCCCTCCACTTT. Protein product: CASSVGNSPLHF.

The chain has TRBV20-1 and TRBJ2-7; TRBD2 might be the D (5 bases). With 1 base removed from V and 2 bases from J, the gap between germline ends came to 12 bases. Germline CDR1 reads DFQATT; CDR2 reads SNEGSKA (reference sequence). This CDR3 is 14 amino acids long. The CDR3 here is CSARGEGYAYEQYF. The CDR3, as DNA: TGCAGTGCTAGAGGAGAGGGCTATGCCTACGAGCAGTACTTC.

This clonotype has a handful of counts. The chain joins TRBV12-3 or TRBV12-4 to TRBJ1-2, with no clear D. V lost 3 bases to trimming and J lost 2 bases, with 7 bases between them. The CDR3 consists of 13 residues. CDR3 coding DNA: TGTGCCAGCAGTTTTGGTCTGAACTATGGCTACACCTTC. Its protein product is CASSFGLNYGYTF.

In this sample, this clonotype turned up a few times. The chain couples TRBV20-1 to TRBJ2-1; TRBD2 is a possible D gene (5 bases). CDR3 length equals 12 residues. V was pared by 6 bases and J by 6 bases, with 12 bases between. The germline CDR1 and CDR2 sequences are DFQATT and SNEGSKA (reference sequence). The CDR3 reads CSAEWGVNEQFF. The CDR3, as DNA: TGCAGTGCGGAGTGGGGAGTCAATGAGCAGTTCTTC.

In this sample, this clonotype turned up many times. V is TRBV7-9 and J is TRBJ1-1; no reliable D call. With 3 bases removed from V and 1 base from J, the gap between germline ends came to 9 bases. Germline-derived CDR1 and CDR2 are SEHNR and FQNEAQ (reference sequence). The CDR3 spans 14 residues. CDR3 nucleotides: TGTGCCAGCAGCTTGGGTCCATGGAACACTGAAGCTTTCTTT. As protein: CASSLGPWNTEAFF. The full variable domain, its missing parts supplied by reference TRBV7-9 and TRBJ1-1, is DTGVSQNPRHKITKRGQNVTFRCDPISEHNRLYWYRQTLGQGPEFLTYFQNEAQLEKSRLLSDRFSAERPKGSFSTLEIQRTEQGDSAMYLCASSLGPWNTEAFFGQGTRLTVV.

The rearrangement uses TRBV14 and TRBJ2-6; D is ambiguous. The germline gives CDR1 SGHDN, CDR2 FVKESK. The CDR3 loop spans 15 amino acids. Trimming removed 2 bases from V and 3 bases from J, with 8 bases in between. The CDR3 region has the DNA TGTGCCAGCAGCCAATTCCGACTTGGGGCCAACGTCCTGACTTTC. This encodes CASSQFRLGANVLTF.

This clonotype was seen a single time. The V gene is TRBV28, the J gene TRBJ2-5; D possibly matches TRBD1 or TRBD2 (6 bases each). From germline, CDR1 is MDHEN and CDR2 SYDVKM. The CDR3 is 11 amino acids. Trimming cost V 7 bases and J 5 bases, with 8 bases left between them. The CDR3 sequence: CASKGGETQYF. The CDR3 DNA reads as TGTGCCAGCAAAGGGGGGGAGACCCAGTACTTC. Filled out from reference TRBV28 and TRBJ2-5, the complete variable domain reads DVKVTQSSRYLVKRTGEKVFLECVQDMDHENMFWYRQDPGLGLRLIYFSYDVKMKEKGDIPEGYSVSREKKERFSLILESASTNQTSMYLCASKGGETQYFGPGTRLLVL.

This clonotype was seen more than once but under ten times. The chain couples TRBV27 to TRBJ1-4, with D tentatively TRBD1 (5 bases). Germline V gene data show CDR1 as MNHEY and CDR2 as SMNVEV (reference sequence). Between the trimmed V and J ends, which lost 4 bases and 0 bases, there was a span of 18 bases. The CDR3 is 18 residues long. The CDR3 loop is CASSSRDSSFATNEKLFF. The CDR3 region has the DNA TGTGCCAGCAGTTCCCGGGACTCCTCTTTTGCAACTAATGAAAAACTGTTTTTT.

V usage is TRBV5-6 and J usage is TRBJ2-7; maybe TRBD1 (5 bases). The V and J ends lost 0 bases and 0 bases respectively, with 10 bases between them. CDR1 and CDR2 from the germline V gene are SGHDT and YYEEEE. CDR3 size: 15 residues. The chain's CDR3 is CASSLGQTSSYEQYF. CDR3 nucleotide sequence: TGTGCCAGCAGCTTGGGACAGACGAGCTCCTACGAGCAGTACTTC.

This clonotype appeared many times. The J gene is TRBJ2-7, the V gene TRBV4-1, with D perhaps assigned TRBD1 or TRBD2 (6 bases each). The ends were cut back, 4 bases at V and 5 bases at J, with 24 bases in the middle. Per the germline V gene, CDR1 is MGHRA and CDR2 is YSYEKL. CDR3 length equals 17 residues. CDR3 sequence (DNA): TGCGCCAGCAGCCCCCGGGAAGGTCCGGGGGCCCTTAACGAGCAGTACTTC. Its protein product is CASSPREGPGALNEQYF.

This clonotype turned up a few times. The chain links TRBV28 to TRBJ2-3; 11 bases fit TRBD1. The CDR3 runs to 15 residues. Germline CDR1 reads MDHEN; CDR2 reads SYDVKM. The ends lost 8 bases at V and 3 bases at J; junction bases unmatched: 7. As DNA, the CDR3 is TGTGCCAGCCCTCCCGGGACAGGGGGGACAGATACGCAGTATTTT. It is translated as CASPPGTGGTDTQYF.

This clonotype was recorded many times. V gene TRBV2 combines with J gene TRBJ2-3; 13 bases agree with TRBD2. This CDR3 has 15 residues. Per the germline V gene, CDR1 is SNHLY and CDR2 is FYNNEI. J lost 4 bases, V lost 7 bases, and 5 bases had no gene match. The CDR3, as DNA: TGTGCCAGCACAACTAGCGGGGGGGCCGCAGATACGCAGTATTTT. Its protein product is CASTTSGGAADTQYF. Combining the CDR3 with reference TRBV2 and TRBJ2-3 gives the whole variable domain EPEVTQTPSHQVTQMGQEVILRCVPISNHLYFYWYRQILGQKVEFLVSFYNNEISEKSEIFDDQFSVERPDGSNFTLKIRSTKLEDSAMYFCASTTSGGAADTQYFGPGTRLTVL.

The chain employs TRBV28 and TRBJ2-3, with TRBD2 identical over 8 bases. The CDR3 has 14 amino acids. V lost 7 bases and J lost 3; bases outside the gene matches: 6. CDR1 is MDHEN and CDR2 is SYDVKM in the germline V gene. This CDR3 is CASTLSGGTDTQYF. The CDR3 DNA follows: TGTGCCAGCACCCTCAGCGGGGGTACAGATACGCAGTATTTT.

This clonotype was seen only a few times. This chain connects TRBV5-1 to TRBJ1-1; 10 bases are shared with TRBD1. The germline gives CDR1 SGHRS, CDR2 YFSETQ. The CDR3 has 16 amino acids. The V gene end was trimmed by 5 bases and the J gene end by 2 bases; junction bases not matched to a gene: 9. The CDR3 sequence: CASRPSGTGANTEAFF. CDR3 coding DNA: TGCGCCAGCAGACCCTCCGGGACAGGGGCTAACACTGAAGCTTTCTTT.

This clonotype was detected many times. The chain combines TRBV28 with TRBJ2-5; TRBD1 matches 10 bases. With 4 bases clipped from V and 5 bases from J, the junction kept 10 bases outside the gene matches. The V gene's germline CDR1 is MDHEN and CDR2 SYDVKM. The CDR3 runs 16 residues. The CDR3 region is CASSSPSTGGLETQYF. For the CDR3, the DNA is TGTGCCAGCAGTTCCCCCTCGACAGGGGGCCTTGAGACCCAGTACTTC.

This clonotype has only a few counts. V and J are TRBV7-9 and TRBJ1-1; D gene ambiguous. V was clipped by 1 base and J by 4 bases, with 7 bases between them. The germline V gene encodes CDR1 SEHNR and CDR2 FQNEAQ (reference sequence). The CDR3 length is 13 residues. CDR3: CASSLDGFTEAFF. CDR3 coding DNA: TGTGCCAGCAGCTTAGACGGGTTCACTGAAGCTTTCTTT.

This clonotype turned up a few times. The chain has TRBV5-6 and TRBJ2-7; D is undetermined. This CDR3 spans 12 amino acids. V was trimmed by 0 bases and J by 5 bases, leaving 6 bases between them. Germline assignment: CDR1 SGHDT and CDR2 YYEEEE. The CDR3 spells CASSLVGDEQYF. Written as DNA, the CDR3 is TGTGCCAGCAGCTTGGTTGGGGACGAGCAGTACTTC. Filled out from reference TRBV5-6 and TRBJ2-7, the complete variable domain reads DAGVTQSPTHLIKTRGQQVTLRCSPKSGHDTVSWYQQALGQGPQFIFQYYEEEERQRGNFPDRFSGHQFPNYSSELNVNALLLGDSALYLCASSLVGDEQYFGPGTRLTVT.

The sample holds a few counts of this clonotype. V and J are TRBV7-9 and TRBJ1-1, with a tentative D call TRBD1 (5 bases). The V end lost 2 bases, the J end lost 1 base, and 14 bases lay between the germline ends. The CDR3 loop spans 16 amino acids. Germline CDR1 SEHNR, CDR2 FQNEAQ (reference sequence). The CDR3 region has the DNA TGTGCCAGCAGCTTAAGCCGGGCAGGACAGAACACTGAAGCTTTCTTT. Its protein is CASSLSRAGQNTEAFF.

This clonotype appeared many times. This chain joins TRBV7-2 and TRBJ2-7, with 9 bases aligning to TRBD1. The CDR3 consists of 16 residues. Germline V gene lookup returns CDR1 SGHTA and CDR2 FQGNSA. V lost 1 base to trimming and J lost 4 bases; unmatched junction nucleotides: 8. As DNA, the CDR3 is TGTGCCAGCAGCTTAGGGACAGGGGCGAATTCATACGAGCAGTACTTC. Translating it yields CASSLGTGANSYEQYF.

The CDR3 reads CASSVVAGADEAFF. Written as DNA, the CDR3 is TGTGCCAGCAGCGTAGTGGCAGGGGCGGATGAAGCTTTCTTT. The chain uses TRBV9 and TRBJ1-1, with D possibly being TRBD1 (6 bases). Germline V CDR1 and CDR2: SGDLS, YYNGEE. V shed 0 bases and J shed 7 bases, with 13 bases lying between them. The CDR3 is made up of 14 amino acids.

This clonotype has a handful of counts. The genes are TRBV20-1 and TRBJ1-5, with D perhaps TRBD1 (5 bases). Germline values: CDR1 DFQATT, CDR2 SNEGSKA (reference sequence). This CDR3 comprises 15 residues. Trimming shortened V by 1 base and J by 8 bases, and 18 bases separated the two germline ends. DNA for the CDR3: TGCAGTGCTAGAGCCGGGACGGAGAAAGGGAAGCCCCAGCATTTT. Its protein is CSARAGTEKGKPQHF.

The J gene is TRBJ2-7, the V gene TRBV27, with D perhaps TRBD2 (6 bases). Germline assignment: CDR1 MNHEY and CDR2 SMNVEV (reference sequence). Trimming took off 2 bases at V and 0 bases at J, with 8 bases between the two ends. The length of the CDR3 is 14 residues. CDR3 in DNA: TGTGCCAGCAGTTTAAAGCGGGCCTCCTACGAGCAGTACTTC. This encodes CASSLKRASYEQYF.

This clonotype was observed a few times. This sequence joins TRBV28 and TRBJ2-3; 10 bases agree with TRBD2. The trim removed 3 bases at V and 4 bases at J, leaving 10 bases unmatched. CDR3 length equals 17 residues. CDR1 is MDHEN, CDR2 SYDVKM, per germline. The CDR3 nucleotides read TGTGCCAGCAGTTTTCCTAAAAGCGGGGGGGAGGCAGATACGCAGTATTTT. Its protein product is CASSFPKSGGEADTQYF. Combining the CDR3 with reference TRBV28 and TRBJ2-3 gives the whole variable domain DVKVTQSSRYLVKRTGEKVFLECVQDMDHENMFWYRQDPGLGLRLIYFSYDVKMKEKGDIPEGYSVSREKKERFSLILESASTNQTSMYLCASSFPKSGGEADTQYFGPGTRLTVL.